The clone carrying this TCR beta chain was counted many times. The antigen remains undetermined. The CDR3 is 14 residues long. The V gene lost 0 bases and the J gene lost 5 bases, with 10 bases spanning the gap. Germline V CDR1 and CDR2: SGHAT, FQNNGV. The data were obtained in a study of regulatory T cells in long-lasting Graves disease. The time point: newly diagnosed GD, antithyroid drugs for less than 3 months. The TCR library was made from RNA that had been extracted from PBMCs in TRIzol. Findings and caveats of the study: Thyroid tissue went unstudied; only peripheral blood was examined.

Library construction for TCR beta used iRepertoire HTBI primers and Arm-PCR of CDR3 regions. TCRdb reprocessed the multiplex PCR reads via MiXCR and lists one record per CDR3 protein. The sample consists of roughly 560,000 distinct CDR3 sequences, about 12% of them appearing once. The same sample was also studied in work on T cells in Graves' hyperthyroidism and ophthalmopathy.

This chain joins TRBV11-2 and TRBJ1-1; D unclear. This clonotype originated in a woman in her twenties or thirties with Graves disease. The sample consisted of peripheral blood mononuclear cells (PBMCs), taken at new diagnosis, from a patient treated with antithyroid drugs. CDR3 amino acids: CASSLDRVGTEAFF. The CDR3 DNA reads as TGTGCCAGCAGCTTAGATCGGGTGGGTACTGAAGCTTTCTTT. Based on the CDR3 plus reference TRBV11-2 and TRBJ1-1, the full variable domain is EAGVAQSPRYKIIEKRQSVAFWCNPISGHATLYWYQQILGQGPKLLIQFQNNGVVDDSQLPKDRFSAERLKGVDSTLKIQPAKLEDSAVYLCASSLDRVGTEAFFGQGTRLTVV.